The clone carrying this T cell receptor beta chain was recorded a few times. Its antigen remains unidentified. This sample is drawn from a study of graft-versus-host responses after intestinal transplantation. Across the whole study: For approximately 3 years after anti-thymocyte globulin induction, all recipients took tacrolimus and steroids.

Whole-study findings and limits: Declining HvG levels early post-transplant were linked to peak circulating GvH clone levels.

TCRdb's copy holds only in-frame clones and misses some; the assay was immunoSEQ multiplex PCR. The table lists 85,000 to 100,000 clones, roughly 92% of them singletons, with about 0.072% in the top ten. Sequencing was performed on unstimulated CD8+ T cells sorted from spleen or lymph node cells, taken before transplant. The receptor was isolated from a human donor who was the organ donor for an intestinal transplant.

CDR3 residues: CASSETAGGEQYF. In nucleotides, the CDR3 is TGTGCCAGCAGCGAAACAGCGGGAGGCGAGCAGTACTTC. The rearrangement joins TRBV5-6 to TRBJ2-7, with TRBD2 matching over 9 bases. CDR3 size: 13 residues. Germline V gene data show CDR1 as SGHDT and CDR2 as YYEEEE. The V and J ends lost 4 bases and 6 bases, in that order; junction bases with no gene match: 5.